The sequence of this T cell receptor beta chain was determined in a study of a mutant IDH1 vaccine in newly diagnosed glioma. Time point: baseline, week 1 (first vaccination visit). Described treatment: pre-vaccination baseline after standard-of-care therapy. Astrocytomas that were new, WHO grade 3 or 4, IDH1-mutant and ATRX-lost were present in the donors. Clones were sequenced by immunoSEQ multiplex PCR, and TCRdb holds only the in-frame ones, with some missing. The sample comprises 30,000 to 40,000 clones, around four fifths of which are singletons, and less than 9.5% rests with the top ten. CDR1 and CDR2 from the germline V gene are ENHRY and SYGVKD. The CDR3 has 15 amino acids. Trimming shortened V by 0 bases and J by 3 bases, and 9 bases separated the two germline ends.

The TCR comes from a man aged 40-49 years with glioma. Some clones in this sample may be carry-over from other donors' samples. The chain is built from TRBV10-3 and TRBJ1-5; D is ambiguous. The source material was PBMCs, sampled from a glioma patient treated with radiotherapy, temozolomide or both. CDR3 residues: CAISESVGNNQPQHF. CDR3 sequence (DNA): TGTGCCATCAGTGAGTCAGTCGGTAACAATCAGCCCCAGCATTTT.